This TCR beta chain derives from a study of beta chain features in type 1 diabetes. General observations from the study: More deletions and fewer insertions at VDJ junctions were seen in type 1 diabetes patients.

V was shortened by 0 bases and J by 9 bases, with 8 bases between the two germline ends. CDR1 and CDR2 from the germline V gene are LGHNA and YSLEER. The CDR3 totals 12 residues. Remarks on this clone: Its antigen remains unknown.

Expressed TCRB transcripts were sequenced because the isolated RNA had all been reverse transcribed beforehand. Clones were sequenced by immunoSEQ multiplex PCR, and TCRdb holds only the in-frame ones, with some missing. The data contain fewer than 550,000 clones, 11% of them singletons. Sequencing used naive CD4+ T cells from blood. This clonotype originated in a woman between 18 and 30 years old in good health. The V and J genes are TRBV4-3 and TRBJ1-1, with D uncertain. As DNA, the CDR3 is TGCGCCAGCAGCCAAGATCGAATAAAAGCTTTCTTT. Translating it yields CASSQDRIKAFF.